The T cell receptor beta chain under discussion was sequenced for a study of Graves' ophthalmopathy and Graves' hyperthyroidism (dated by TCRdb to the late 2010s). Regarding the complete study: Peripheral blood was collected before any treatment was given, at the time of initial diagnosis. To tell Graves' ophthalmopathy apart from Graves' hyperthyroidism, and to predict which patients would progress to ophthalmopathy, the study relied on TCR beta repertoire signatures. In total, approximately 130 blood samples were TCR-sequenced: approximately 42 ophthalmopathy, some 75 hyperthyroidism and about 17 hyperthyroidism-to-ophthalmopathy patients. To explore V-J signatures distinguishing ophthalmopathy from hyperthyroidism, a discovery set of some 100 patients (about 43 ophthalmopathy, 55 to 60 stable hyperthyroidism) was enrolled. An independent validation cohort was composed of fewer than 20 hyperthyroidism patients and 17 patients who later progressed from hyperthyroidism to ophthalmopathy. In several hyperthyroidism patients, the T-cell repertoire of thyroid tissue was compared with the T-cell repertoire of blood. Following sampling, methimazole starting at 30 mg daily was administered to hyperthyroidism patients, and high-dose intravenous methylprednisolone was administered to ophthalmopathy patients.

CDR1 SEHNR and CDR2 FQNEAQ were looked up in the germline V gene (reference sequence). V sheds 2 bases and J sheds 3 bases, leaving 7 bases between their ends. The CDR3 starts with the cysteine, ends with the phenylalanine, and has 13 residues. The sequence is cut down to CDR3 DNA, 39 bases in frame from base 1. Ophthalmopathy patients were characterized by moderately to severely active disease, a Clinical Activity Score of at least 3, a NOSPECS grade of at least 4, and a disease duration under 3 months. Patients with other autoimmune diseases, uncontrolled infections, pregnancy or lactation were excluded. Clinical symptoms, serum thyroxine, TRAb, thyroid ultrasound and orbital computed tomography were used for diagnosis. Using Ficoll-Paque density gradient centrifugation, PBMCs were isolated from 8.5 to 10 ml of fresh peripheral blood. Total RNA was extracted using Trizol reagent, and RNA quality was checked on an Agilent 2100 Bioanalyzer.

TCR beta CDR3 regions were amplified from RNA transcripts for repertoire sequencing. The first round of RT-PCR was done with HTBI primers and the Qiagen OneStep RT-PCR kit, and was followed by a second round of multiplex PCR, then size selection and purification. Libraries were sequenced paired-end with 100 bp reads on an Illumina HiSeq2000. The published analysis was carried out like this. SOAPnuke was used to process the reads, removing any read that contained adapters or uncalled bases, had a mean Phred below 15, or lacked an exact match to the constant primer or identifier. COPE v1.2.5 was used to merge the high-quality paired reads. Unique nucleotide sequences were defined as clonotypes and aligned to IMGT TRB V, D and J references using MiTCR v1.1. The analysis was limited to V-J combinations with a frequency above 0.0001, which together covered 99% to 99.2% of repertoires. For each V-J combination, a TCR clonal expansion and chaos score was defined as the ratio of F50 clonal expansion to chaos observed in the TCRdist matrix. Features were reduced by Welch's t-statistics and random forest to around 14 V-J combinations, which fed a naive Bayes classifier. The similarity between thyroid and blood repertoires was quantified using the Morisita-Horn index. Using fastp trimming at Q25 and MiXCR clonotype assembly, TCRdb reanalyzed the public sequencing data and kept in-frame beta chains. Under each unique CDR3 protein, matching rows form one entry showing the most common genes and DNA. TCRdb's processing, not the study's, gives the V and J calls here. The sample table holds about 240,000 distinct CDR3 sequences, of which about 46% were seen once. Approximately 51% of the sample comes from the top ten.

General study outcomes and caveats: In validation, the model predicted ophthalmopathy progression with 55% to 71% sensitivity and roughly 72% specificity; some 13 predicted patients were CT-confirmed with GO in a median of around 6.5 months. Sample size was not predetermined statistically, and investigators were not blinded to group allocation. In cross-validation, the 13-signature model distinguished ophthalmopathy from stable hyperthyroidism with 85% to 90% sensitivity and about 81% specificity, and in the test set the corresponding values were roughly 80% and 76%. Most of the expanded thyroid clonotypes with a frequency above 0.001 were also detected in blood, and it was suggested that the thyroid immune response may be reflected by blood repertoires.

This clonotype showed up just a few times. Its antigen is unknown. A much larger clone differs from this one at a single base, so this may be a read error. The rearrangement combines TRBV7-9 with TRBJ1-1; the D segment could be TRBD1, given 5 matching bases. The clonotype comes from an adult man with Graves' ophthalmopathy. Sequenced material: peripheral blood. The CDR3 region: CASSLKGDTEAFF. The DNA sequence follows: TGTGCCAGCAGCTTAAAAGGGGACACTGAAGCTTTCTTT.